Reported below is one T cell receptor beta chain. The data were obtained in a study of blood T cell repertoires in COVID-19. About the study: The United States, Italy and Spain were the sources of the acute and convalescent COVID-19 samples.

All enrollees were roughly 18 to 89 years old and from 20 to 25 US areas. Germline V lookup: CDR1 KGHSH, CDR2 LQKENI. V lost 6 bases and J lost 4, with 19 bases in between. This CDR3 region has 16 residues. Only in-frame clones appear in the TCRdb table, and some are missing; sequencing was by immunoSEQ multiplex PCR. The table shows 380,000 or so clones, with approximately 89% occurring only once. The V call is TRBV18, the J call TRBJ1-5; maybe TRBD1 (5 bases). The TCR comes from a man aged 30 to 45 who had recovered from COVID-19. Sample: PBMCs or T cells enriched from blood (not recorded which). In DNA form, the CDR3 reads TGTGCCAGCTCGGACGACAGTGGGGCTGGGAATCAGCCCCAGCATTTT. Its protein is CASSDDSGAGNQPQHF.